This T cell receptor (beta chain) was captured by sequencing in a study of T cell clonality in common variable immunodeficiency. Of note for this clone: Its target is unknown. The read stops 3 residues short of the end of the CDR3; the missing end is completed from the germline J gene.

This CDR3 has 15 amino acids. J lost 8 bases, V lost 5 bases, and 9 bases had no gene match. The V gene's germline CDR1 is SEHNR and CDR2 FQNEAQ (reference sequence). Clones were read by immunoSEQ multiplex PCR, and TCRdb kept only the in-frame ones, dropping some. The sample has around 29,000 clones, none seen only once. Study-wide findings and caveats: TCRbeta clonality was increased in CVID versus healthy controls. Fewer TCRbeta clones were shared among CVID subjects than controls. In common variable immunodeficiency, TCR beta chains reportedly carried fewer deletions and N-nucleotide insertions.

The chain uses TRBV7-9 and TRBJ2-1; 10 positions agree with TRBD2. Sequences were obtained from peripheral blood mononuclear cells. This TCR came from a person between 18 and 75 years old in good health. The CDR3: CASSRGLAEKYEQFF. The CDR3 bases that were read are TGTGCCAGCAGCCGCGGACTAGCGGAGAAGTATGAG.